The 29 T cell receptor beta chains listed next were all sequenced from one sample in a study of T cells after yellow fever vaccination. TCRdb called the 5' RACE reads again in MiXCR, with one record for every CDR3 protein. The sample consists of 250,000 to 400,000 distinct CDR3 sequences, about 4% of them appearing once. Material: PBMCs, obtained 5 days after the yellow fever booster vaccination. The source is a man aged 18 to 35 who received the YFV17D yellow fever vaccine.

This rearrangement joins TRBV3-1 to TRBJ2-2; D perhaps matches TRBD2 (5 bases). Trimming removed 8 bases from V and 1 base from J, with 11 bases in between. CDR1 and CDR2 from the germline V gene are LGHDT and YNNKEL (reference sequence). This CDR3 is 14 amino acids long. The CDR3 sequence is CASPTGRNTGELFF. In nucleotides, the CDR3 is TGTGCCAGCCCAACGGGGAGGAACACCGGGGAGCTGTTTTTT.

The count of this clonotype is one. This sequence joins TRBV10-3 and TRBJ2-5, with TRBD1 matching over 11 bases. Germline lookup yields CDR1 ENHRY and CDR2 SYGVKD. J lost 1 base, V lost 10 bases, and 8 bases had no gene match. The CDR3 is 15 amino acids. The CDR3 nucleotides are TGTGCCACCCAGGGGGACAGGGGGATCCAAGAGACCCAGTACTTC. Translation gives CATQGDRGIQETQYF.

In its sample, this clonotype was seen a few times. The chain combines TRBV7-3 with TRBJ2-2; D remains unclear. The V gene lost 4 bases and the J gene lost 8 bases, with 11 bases spanning the gap. This CDR3 contains 13 residues. CDR1 SGHTA and CDR2 FQGTGA come from the germline V gene. This chain's CDR3 is CASSSGSRGELFF. DNA for the CDR3: TGTGCCAGCAGCTCGGGCTCACGAGGGGAGCTGTTTTTT.

This clonotype was recorded a few times. The rearrangement joins TRBV12-3 or TRBV12-4 to TRBJ2-1; no reliable D call. Trimming left V 2 bases short and J 7 bases short, with 9 bases between. The CDR3 contains 13 residues. Written as DNA, the CDR3 is TGTGCCAGCAGTTTATTCGGAGCGAATGAGCAGTTCTTC. Translating gives CASSLFGANEQFF.

The chain employs TRBV21-1 and TRBJ1-5; TRBD1, the table's D call, was not compared with the DNA. TRBV21-1 is listed as a pseudogene. This CDR3 is built from 20 residues. CDR3 DNA: TGTGCCAGCAGCAAAGTTGGAGCCCCTATCCTGTTATATAGCAATCAGCCCCAGCATTTT. This translates into CASSKVGAPILLYSNQPQHF.

V is TRBV4-3 and J is TRBJ1-6; D is ambiguous. The germline V gene has CDR1 LGHNA and CDR2 YSLEER. The length of the CDR3 is 14 residues. The germline V and J ends were trimmed by 0 bases and 9 bases, with 9 bases remaining between them. The CDR3 protein is CASSQESEVSPLHF. The CDR3 bases are TGCGCCAGCAGCCAAGAAAGCGAAGTTTCACCCCTCCACTTT.

This clonotype was counted between two and nine times. This rearrangement joins TRBV20-1 to TRBJ2-5; D gene unclear. Germline CDR1 DFQATT, CDR2 SNEGSKA (reference sequence). The CDR3 runs 16 residues. V dropped 5 bases and J dropped 0 bases, with 19 bases sitting between them. CDR3 DNA: TGCAGTGCTTGCGAAGGGAACGGCGAGTACCAAGAGACCCAGTACTTC. Protein product: CSACEGNGEYQETQYF.

The rearrangement links TRBV3-1 to TRBJ1-6; D uncertain. Germline values: CDR1 LGHDT, CDR2 YNNKEL (reference sequence). The V end was cut by 1 base, the J end by 7 bases, with 11 bases between. This CDR3 has 15 residues. The CDR3 protein is CASSQVVMGNSPLHF. In DNA form, the CDR3 reads TGTGCCAGCAGCCAAGTGGTAATGGGCAATTCACCCCTCCACTTT.

The sample holds a few counts of this clonotype. The V call is TRBV4-1, the J call TRBJ2-3, with 7 bases matching TRBD2. J was trimmed by 0 bases and V by 1 base; bases with no gene match: 4. Germline V CDR1 and CDR2: MGHRA, YSYEKL. The CDR3 runs 16 residues. The CDR3, as DNA: TGCGCCAGCAGCCAAGTGGGGGGGGTCAGCACAGATACGCAGTATTTT. The encoded protein is CASSQVGGVSTDTQYF.

This clonotype turned up a few times. The chain couples TRBV3-1 to TRBJ2-2; TRBD2 aligns across 10 bases. The CDR3 runs to 18 residues. V was pared by 3 bases and J by 7 bases, with 14 bases of the junction left unmatched. Germline loops: CDR1 LGHDT, CDR2 YNNKEL (reference sequence). The CDR3 sequence is CASSQAAGGPIGIGELFF. The CDR3 DNA reads TGTGCCAGCAGCCAGGCAGCGGGGGGGCCAATTGGCATCGGGGAGCTGTTTTTT.

Ten or more counts support this clonotype. The CDR3 protein is CATSDRSYTQYF. The CDR3 nucleotides are TGTGCCACCAGTGATAGATCCTATACGCAGTATTTT. The V call is TRBV24-1, the J call TRBJ2-3; D not certain. Trimming cost V 3 bases and J 7 bases, with 7 bases left between them. The length of the CDR3 is 12 residues. Germline CDR1 and CDR2: KGHDR and SFDVKD.

The chain is built from TRBV11-2 and TRBJ2-2, with 14 bases identical to TRBD2. In germline, CDR1 is SGHAT, CDR2 FQNNGV. Unmatched junction bases numbered 5, after V lost 4 bases and J lost 7 bases. This CDR3 comprises 16 residues. CDR3 amino acids: CASSSGLAGVGGELFF. In DNA form, the CDR3 reads TGTGCCAGCAGCTCGGGACTAGCGGGGGTCGGCGGGGAGCTGTTTTTT.

This rearrangement joins TRBV15 to TRBJ1-4, with D hard to call. This CDR3 is 15 amino acids long. Per the germline V gene, CDR1 is LNHNV and CDR2 is YYDKDF (reference sequence). The V end lost 5 bases, the J end lost 0 bases, and 10 bases lay between the germline ends. CDR3 protein: CATSFFTATNEKLFF. CDR3 nucleotide sequence: TGTGCCACCAGCTTCTTTACTGCAACTAATGAAAAACTGTTTTTT.

V is TRBV6-6 and J is TRBJ1-1; D might be TRBD1 (6 bases). The germline V gene encodes CDR1 MNHNY and CDR2 SVGAGI (reference sequence). Trimming cost V 7 bases and J 3 bases, with 15 bases left between them. The CDR3 spans 14 residues. The CDR3 here is CASNLQGWDTEAFF. In nucleotides, the CDR3 is TGTGCCAGCAACCTACAGGGTTGGGACACTGAAGCTTTCTTT.

The genes are TRBV28 and TRBJ1-1; 7 positions agree with TRBD1. J was trimmed by 0 bases and V by 4 bases; bases with no gene match: 2. The germline gives CDR1 MDHEN, CDR2 SYDVKM. The CDR3 is made up of 14 amino acids. CDR3 in amino acids: CASSYRGMNTEAFF. The CDR3 DNA is TGTGCCAGCAGTTACAGGGGCATGAACACTGAAGCTTTCTTT.

This clonotype appeared many times. V gene TRBV10-3 combines with J gene TRBJ2-2; TRBD1 is a possible D gene (5 bases). The ends were cut back, 2 bases at V and 3 bases at J, with 10 bases in the middle. Germline loops: CDR1 ENHRY, CDR2 SYGVKD. This CDR3 is built from 15 residues. CDR3 nucleotides: TGTGCCATCAGTGAGCCCCTAGGGGACACCGGGGAGCTGTTTTTT. This encodes CAISEPLGDTGELFF.

The rearrangement links TRBV5-1 to TRBJ2-7; TRBD1 aligns across 11 bases. The length of the CDR3 is 15 residues. J gave up 5 bases and V 9 bases, and 13 bases lay outside the gene matches. Germline CDR1 is SGHRS and CDR2 is YFSETQ. In DNA form, the CDR3 reads TGCGCCACCGGCGCCGGGACAGGGGGGAGGAACGAGCAGTACTTC. Protein: CATGAGTGGRNEQYF.

J is TRBJ1-2 and V is TRBV13; a possible D gene is TRBD1 (6 bases). V was shortened by 5 bases and J by 7 bases, with 17 bases between the two germline ends. Germline CDR1 PRHDT, CDR2 FYEKMQ (reference sequence). The CDR3 has 14 amino acids. The CDR3 DNA follows: TGTGCCAGCAGCGTTAGGGGAGGGGGTAGTGGCTACACCTTC. Translating gives CASSVRGGGSGYTF.

This clonotype has a count of ten or more. The V gene is TRBV6-2 or TRBV6-3, the J gene TRBJ2-6; D gene unclear. The CDR3 consists of 17 residues. Germline V gene lookup returns CDR1 MNHEY and CDR2 SVGEGT. V shed 7 bases and J shed 0 bases, with 16 bases lying between them. CDR3 sequence reads: CASMAIGFLSGANVLTF. The CDR3 DNA is TGTGCCAGCATGGCAATCGGGTTCCTCTCTGGGGCCAACGTCCTGACTTTC.

This clonotype was detected many times. The genes are TRBV7-2 and TRBJ2-3, with unresolved D. CDR3 length equals 13 residues. V lost 3 bases and J 4 bases, leaving 8 bases between the germline ends. Germline CDR1 and CDR2: SGHTA and FQGNSA. Written as DNA, the CDR3 is TGTGCCAGCAGCTTTGGTGTGGCAGATACGCAGTATTTT. This codes for CASSFGVADTQYF.

V is TRBV5-1 and J is TRBJ2-7, with 7 bases aligning to TRBD2. Germline V gene lookup returns CDR1 SGHRS and CDR2 YFSETQ. The CDR3 covers 15 residues. With 0 bases clipped from V and 9 bases from J, the junction kept 12 bases outside the gene matches. CDR3 region: CASSLGPGSLAGQYF. CDR3 bases: TGCGCCAGCAGCTTGGGGCCAGGGTCCTTAGCGGGGCAGTACTTC. Together with reference TRBV5-1 and TRBJ2-7, the CDR3 gives the full variable domain: KAGVTQTPRYLIKTRGQQVTLSCSPISGHRSVSWYQQTPGQGLQFLFEYFSETQRNKGNFPGRFSGRQFSNSRSEMNVSTLELGDSALYLCASSLGPGSLAGQYFGPGTRLTVT.

This clonotype was counted a few times. V and J are TRBV6-6 and TRBJ1-1; 9 nucleotides match TRBD1. Germline-derived CDR1 and CDR2 are MNHNY and SVGAGI (reference sequence). V lost 4 bases and J lost 4; bases outside the gene matches: 7. The CDR3 loop spans 15 amino acids. The CDR3 sequence is CASSSPDRGVTEAFF. The CDR3 region has the DNA TGTGCCAGCAGTTCCCCGGACAGGGGTGTCACTGAAGCTTTCTTT.

This clonotype was counted only a few times. V and J are TRBV7-8 and TRBJ2-2; 16 bases match TRBD2. The germline V gene encodes CDR1 SGHVS and CDR2 FQNEAQ. The J segment lost 1 base and the V segment lost 5 bases, leaving 7 bases of the junction unmatched. The CDR3 contains 19 residues. CDR3 region: CASSLPGLAGGGNTGELFF. In DNA form, the CDR3 reads TGTGCCAGCAGCCTCCCGGGACTAGCGGGGGGGGGGAACACCGGGGAGCTGTTTTTT. The full variable domain, completed using reference TRBV7-8 and TRBJ2-2, is GAGVSQSPRYKVAKRGQDVALRCDPISGHVSLFWYQQALGQGPEFLTYFQNEAQLDKSGLPSDRFFAERPEGSVSTLKIQRTQQEDSAVYLCASSLPGLAGGGNTGELFFGEGSRLTVL.

Only a few counts were recorded for this clonotype. V gene TRBV20-1 combines with J gene TRBJ2-2; 10 bases align to TRBD1. Trimming at V came to 2 bases and at J to 3 bases, leaving 6 bases not matched to a gene. The CDR3 has 16 amino acids. CDR1 and CDR2 from the germline V gene are DFQATT and SNEGSKA (reference sequence). CDR3 sequence: CSARPWTGGDTGELFF. Written as DNA, the CDR3 is TGCAGTGCTAGACCGTGGACAGGGGGAGACACCGGGGAGCTGTTTTTT.

This clonotype was observed at least ten times. V usage is TRBV23-1 and J usage is TRBJ2-7; 8 positions match TRBD1. TRBV23-1 is given ORF status, its function remaining uncertain. After removal of 6 bases from V and 6 bases from J, the junction contained 10 bases not matched to a gene. This CDR3 comprises 14 residues. CDR3 sequence: CASSDRGQVGEQYF. The CDR3 DNA sequence: TGCGCCAGCAGCGACAGGGGACAAGTTGGCGAGCAGTACTTC.

This clonotype was detected a few times. The chain uses TRBV20-1 and TRBJ1-5, with 7 bases that match TRBD1. Germline V gene lookup returns CDR1 DFQATT and CDR2 SNEGSKA (reference sequence). J was trimmed by 8 bases and V by 0 bases; bases with no gene match: 10. The length of the CDR3 is 15 residues. The CDR3 loop reads CSAREVTGSLKPQHF. For the CDR3, the DNA is TGCAGTGCTAGAGAAGTGACAGGGAGTCTGAAGCCCCAGCATTTT.

This clonotype has ten or more counts. J is TRBJ2-2 and V is TRBV5-1; D uncertain. This CDR3 comprises 13 residues. V was pared by 4 bases and J by 0 bases, with 4 bases between. CDR1 is SGHRS, CDR2 YFSETQ, per germline. The CDR3 spells CASSPSNTGELFF. The CDR3 region has the DNA TGCGCCAGCAGCCCCTCGAACACCGGGGAGCTGTTTTTT.

This clonotype was found many times. The rearrangement uses TRBV4-3 and TRBJ2-6; D is uncertain. Germline values: CDR1 LGHNA, CDR2 YSLEER. This CDR3 has 19 amino acids. Between the trimmed V and J ends, which lost 1 base and 0 bases, there was a span of 16 bases. CDR3 sequence: CASSQAWAIPSSGANVLTF. The CDR3 DNA reads as TGCGCCAGCAGCCAAGCCTGGGCGATCCCGAGCTCTGGGGCCAACGTCCTGACTTTC.

In its sample, this clonotype was seen a few times. The rearrangement links TRBV28 to TRBJ1-1; D is undetermined. V was pared by 7 bases and J by 0 bases, with 9 bases between. The CDR3 is made up of 13 amino acids. CDR1 is MDHEN, CDR2 SYDVKM, per germline. The CDR3: CASNGRMNTEAFF. As DNA, the CDR3 is TGTGCCAGCAATGGACGCATGAACACTGAAGCTTTCTTT.